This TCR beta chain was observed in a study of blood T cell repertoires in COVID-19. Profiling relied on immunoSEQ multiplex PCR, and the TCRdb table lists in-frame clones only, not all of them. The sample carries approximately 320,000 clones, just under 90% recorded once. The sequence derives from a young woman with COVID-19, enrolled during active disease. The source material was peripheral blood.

For the CDR3, the DNA is TGTGCCAGCAGCTTACTAGGGGGAACTTCACCCCTCCACTTT. It yields the protein CASSLLGGTSPLHF. The chain carries TRBV5-8 and TRBJ1-6, with D maybe TRBD1 (6 bases). The germline V gene has CDR1 SGHTS and CDR2 YDEGEE. The CDR3 sequence is 14 residues long. The V end was cut by 2 bases, the J end by 9 bases, with 12 bases between.